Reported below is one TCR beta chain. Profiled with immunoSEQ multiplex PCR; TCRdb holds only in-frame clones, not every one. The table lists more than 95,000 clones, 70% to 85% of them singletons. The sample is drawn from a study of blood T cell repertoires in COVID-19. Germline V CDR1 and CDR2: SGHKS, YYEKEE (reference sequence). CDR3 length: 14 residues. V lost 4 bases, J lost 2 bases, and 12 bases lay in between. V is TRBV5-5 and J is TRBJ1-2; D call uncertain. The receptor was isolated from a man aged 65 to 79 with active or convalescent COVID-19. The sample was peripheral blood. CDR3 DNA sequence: TGTGCCAGCAGCAGGTCGGGGTCGAACTATGGCTACACCTTC. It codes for CASSRSGSNYGYTF.